The 14 T cell receptor beta chains below all came from one sample that was sequenced in a study of blood T cells in healthy people across ages. A second PCR, run for about 6 to 12 cycles, used a sample-barcoded 5' primer plus a J-beta primer mix. TCRdb ran MiXCR on the 5' RACE reads and lists one entry per CDR3 protein. The sample comprises 1.8 million or so distinct CDR3 sequences, approximately 40% of which are singletons, and 23% rests with the top ten. Sample: blood. The receptor set was obtained from a human donor in good health.

Notes on this clonotype: The junction departs from germline at one end; a sequencing error may be responsible. The chain carries TRBV12-3 or TRBV12-4 and TRBJ2-2; 11 bases line up with TRBD2. The CDR3 has 15 residues. This CDR3 is CASSIAGGYTGELFF. The DNA of the CDR3 is TGTGCCAGCAGTATAGCGGGGGGGTACACCGGGGAGCTGTTTTTT.

This chain uses TRBV7-2 with TRBJ1-3; possibly TRBD1 for D (5 bases). Looked up from germline, CDR1 is SGHTA and CDR2 is FQGNSA. The length of the CDR3 is 17 residues. Trimming shortened V by 1 base and J by 1 base, and 14 bases separated the two germline ends. CDR3 amino acids: CASSLVRVGGSGNTIYF. The CDR3 bases are TGTGCCAGCAGCTTAGTCAGGGTGGGGGGATCTGGAAACACCATATATTTT.

The rearrangement links TRBV9 to TRBJ2-5; 11 bases fit TRBD2. The CDR3 extends over 17 amino acids. In germline, CDR1 is SGDLS, CDR2 YYNGEE. V lost 0 bases, J lost 1 base, and 5 bases stayed unmatched. The CDR3 bases are TGTGCCAGCAGCGTAGGTAGTAGCGGGGGGGGCCAAGAGACCCAGTACTTC. Translated: CASSVGSSGGGQETQYF.

V and J are TRBV27 and TRBJ2-1, with 12 bases lining up with TRBD2. V was clipped by 9 bases and J by 8 bases; unmatched bases: 5. The length of the CDR3 is 13 residues. The germline gives CDR1 MNHEY, CDR2 SMNVEV (reference sequence). CDR3 sequence (DNA): TGTGCCAGTGGGGGACTAGCGGGCGATGAGCAGTTCTTC. Translating gives CASGGLAGDEQFF.

The rearrangement joins TRBV5-4 to TRBJ1-2; perhaps TRBD1 as D (5 bases). The CDR3 extends over 13 amino acids. CDR1 and CDR2 (germline): SGHNT, YYREEE (reference sequence). V was trimmed by 4 bases and J by 6 bases, leaving 13 bases between them. The CDR3 region has the DNA TGTGCCAGCAGCCAGGACACCAACCATGGCTACACCTTC. Its protein is CASSQDTNHGYTF.

A few counts support this clonotype. The rearrangement joins TRBV29-1 to TRBJ2-5; TRBD1 or TRBD2 may be the D gene (5 bases each). CDR1 is SQVTM and CDR2 is ANQGSEA in the germline V gene. The CDR3 totals 12 residues. V dropped 7 bases and J dropped 1 base, with 10 bases sitting between them. Written as DNA, the CDR3 is TGCAGCGGTTGGGACGGCCAAGAGACCCAGTACTTC. The encoded protein is CSGWDGQETQYF. Drawing the rest from reference TRBV29-1 and TRBJ2-5, the complete variable domain is SAVISQKPSRDICQRGTSLTIQCQVDSQVTMMFWYRQQPGQSLTLIATANQGSEATYESGFVIDKFPISRPNLTFSTLTVSNMSPEDSSIYLCSGWDGQETQYFGPGTRLLVL.

The CDR3 DNA reads as TGTGCCACCAGTGATTCCCAAGAGGGATTCCCCTACGAGCAGTACTTC. Protein sequence: CATSDSQEGFPYEQYF. V and J are TRBV24-1 and TRBJ2-5; D perhaps matches TRBD2 (5 bases). The J call could be wrong; TRBJ2-7 is a better fit for the DNA end. From germline, CDR1 is KGHDR and CDR2 SFDVKD. CDR3 length equals 16 residues.

This clonotype was found a few times. The junction shows a germline mismatch at one end, possibly a read error. The chain combines TRBV4-2 with TRBJ2-1, with 8 bases lining up with TRBD2. Germline V lookup: CDR1 LGHNA, CDR2 YNFKEQ. The CDR3 runs 16 residues. CDR3 residues: CACSQDSASGRFEQFF. CDR3 nucleotide sequence: TGTGCCTGCAGCCAAGATTCTGCTAGCGGGCGATTTGAGCAGTTCTTC.

The chain combines TRBV28 with TRBJ2-7; tentatively, D is TRBD1 or TRBD2 (5 bases each). The CDR3 contains 17 residues. Trimming pared 5 bases from V and 0 bases from J, leaving 20 bases between. The germline V gene has CDR1 MDHEN and CDR2 SYDVKM. The CDR3 nucleotides are TGTGCCAGCAGTCTAAGTCCAATGACAGACTACTCCTACGAGCAGTACTTC. This gives the protein CASSLSPMTDYSYEQYF.

The rearrangement uses TRBV9 and TRBJ2-4; TRBD2 aligns across 9 bases. There are 17 residues in the CDR3. Germline trimming cut 3 bases from V and 5 bases from J; bases unmatched to any gene: 12. CDR1 and CDR2 (germline): SGDLS, YYNGEE. The CDR3 DNA reads as TGTGCCAGCAGCGGTAGCGGGGGAGGGTTAGTTGAAAACATTCAGTACTTC. Its protein product is CASSGSGGGLVENIQYF.

The V gene is TRBV11-1, the J gene TRBJ2-5; D may correspond to TRBD1 or TRBD2 (5 bases each). V was shortened by 6 bases and J by 1 base, with 12 bases between the two germline ends. CDR3 length: 14 residues. In germline, CDR1 is SGHAT, CDR2 FQDESV (reference sequence). The CDR3 loop reads CASSPGPVQETQYF. In nucleotides, the CDR3 is TGTGCCAGCAGTCCGGGACCCGTCCAAGAGACCCAGTACTTC.

In this sample, this clonotype turned up a few times. The V and J genes are TRBV29-1 and TRBJ1-1; tentative D call: TRBD1 (5 bases). V was shortened by 4 bases and J by 3 bases, with 12 bases between the two germline ends. CDR3 length equals 13 residues. The germline V gene has CDR1 SQVTM and CDR2 ANQGSEA. The chain's CDR3 is CSVGTVGDTEAFF. As DNA, the CDR3 is TGCAGCGTTGGGACGGTAGGGGACACTGAAGCTTTCTTT.

V usage is TRBV28 and J usage is TRBJ1-6, with 8 bases that match TRBD1. V lost 2 bases, J lost 0 bases, and 9 bases stayed unmatched. From germline, CDR1 is MDHEN and CDR2 SYDVKM. The CDR3 has 19 residues. The CDR3 nucleotides are TGTGCCAGCAGTTTACCGGAGACAGGGGCTCACTCCTATAATTCACCCCTCCACTTT. This encodes CASSLPETGAHSYNSPLHF.

The chain uses TRBV28 and TRBJ1-1; 8 bases map to TRBD1. Germline V gives CDR1 MDHEN, CDR2 SYDVKM. CDR3 length equals 15 residues. V lost 5 bases to trimming and J lost 4 bases; unmatched junction nucleotides: 9. The CDR3 loop is CASSPRGQGFTEAFF. The CDR3 nucleotides are TGTGCCAGCAGTCCGCGTGGACAGGGTTTCACTGAAGCTTTCTTT.